The rows below give T cell receptor beta chains drawn from one sample of a study of hypomethylating agent response in myelodysplastic syndrome. Sequenced by immunoSEQ multiplex PCR; TCRdb stores in-frame clones only, minus some. The data contain some 4,500 clones, about four fifths of them seen just once; the ten biggest clones take up 15% to 20%. This specimen consisted of bone marrow, obtained before or after starting hypomethylating agent treatment for myelodysplastic syndrome (not recorded which). All receptors derive from a human donor with myelodysplastic syndrome. CDR3s include the opening cysteine and the closing phenylalanine or tryptophan. The D gene is left open where the match is weak. Clone size, where shown, is once, few, many, or a class for clones that have expanded.

TRBD2	TRBV4-2	hyperexpanded	TRBJ2-3	CASSGYGGVSTDTQYF	TGTGCCAGCAGCGGGTATGGGGGGGTCTCCACAGATACGCAGTATTTT
TRBD2	TRBV6-5	NA	TRBJ2-5	CASSYRGLAVAETQYF	TGTGCCAGCAGTTACCGGGGACTAGCGGTTGCGGAGACCCAGTACTTC
TRBD2	TRBV11-3	once	TRBJ2-5	CASSLGTSLQETQYF	TGTGCCAGCAGCTTGGGGACTAGCCTCCAAGAGACCCAGTACTTC
TRBD1	TRBV7-9	NA	TRBJ2-2	CALGGGQVNTGELFF	TGTGCGTTAGGAGGGGGACAGGTGAACACCGGGGAGCTGTTTTTT
NA	TRBV27	NA	TRBJ2-3	CASRGPGTDTQYF	TGTGCCAGCAGGGGCCCTGGGACAGATACGCAGTATTTT
TRBD1	TRBV9	NA	TRBJ1-2	CASSAGTASRVDYGYTF	TGTGCCAGCAGCGCCGGGACAGCCTCGCGGGTGGACTATGGCTACACCTTC
TRBD2	TRBV4-2	once	TRBJ2-1	CASSPFSGGLAANLRMSNNEQFF	TGTGCCAGCAGCCCATTTAGCGGGGGACTAGCGGCGAACCTGAGGATGTCTAACAATGAGCAGTTCTTC
NA	TRBV28	once	TRBJ2-2	CASSFRTGELFF	TGTGCCAGCAGTTTTCGTACCGGGGAGCTGTTTTTT
TRBD1	TRBV7-9	NA	TRBJ1-1	CASSSDQGGKGFNTEAFF	TGTGCCAGCAGCTCAGATCAAGGGGGCAAGGGGTTTAACACTGAAGCTTTCTTT
NA	TRBV7-9	NA	TRBJ1-4	CASSSGAEEKLFF	TGTGCCAGCAGCTCAGGGGCTGAGGAAAAACTGTTTTTT
NA	TRBV4-1	NA	TRBJ2-5	CASSQDSQETQYF	TGCGCCAGCAGCCAAGATTCCCAAGAGACCCAGTACTTC
NA	TRBV5-5	once	TRBJ2-1	CASSPTTSYNEQFF	TGTGCCAGCAGCCCCACCACCTCCTACAATGAGCAGTTCTTC
NA	TRBV2	NA	TRBJ2-7	CASTEIYEQYF	TGTGCCAGCACCGAGATCTACGAGCAGTACTTC
NA	TRBV18	NA	TRBJ1-2	CASSPEGGYGYTF	TGTGCCAGCTCACCAGAGGGTGGCTATGGCTACACCTTC
TRBD2	TRBV11-2	NA	TRBJ2-1	CASSLDRTSGVKNNEQFF	TGTGCCAGCAGCTTAGACAGGACTAGCGGGGTCAAGAACAATGAGCAGTTCTTC
TRBD2	TRBV25-1	NA	TRBJ2-2	CASSEPSGYTGELFF	TGTGCCAGCAGTGAACCTAGCGGGTACACCGGGGAGCTGTTTTTT
TRBD1	TRBV6-1	few	TRBJ1-5	CASSERTGEGGQPQHF	TGTGCCAGCAGTGAACGGACAGGGGAAGGAGGACAGCCCCAGCATTTT
NA	TRBV7-9	NA	TRBJ2-7	CASSARSYEQYF	TGTGCCAGCAGCGCGCGCTCCTACGAGCAGTACTTC
NA	TRBV19	few	TRBJ1-5	CASSIDREGNQPQHF	TGTGCCAGTAGTATAGACAGGGAGGGCAATCAGCCCCAGCATTTT
NA	TRBV19	once	TRBJ1-5	CASSTGRRAQPQHF	TGTGCCAGTAGTACTGGACGGAGGGCCCAGCCCCAGCATTTT
NA	TRBV6-5	NA	TRBJ1-2	CASSSDRRVGGYTF	TGTGCCAGCAGTTCCGACAGACGGGTGGGTGGCTACACCTTC
NA	TRBV2	NA	TRBJ2-5	CASSSAAGETQYF	TGTGCCAGCAGTTCAGCAGCAGGGGAGACCCAGTACTTC
NA	TRBV4-1	NA	TRBJ1-2	CASSQDIIGAGRGYTF	TGCGCCAGCAGCCAAGACATTATTGGGGCTGGGAGGGGCTACACCTTC
TRBD1	TRBV29-1	NA	TRBJ1-2	CSVRTGLYGYTF	TGCAGCGTTAGGACAGGTCTCTATGGCTACACCTTC
NA	TRBV7-8	once	TRBJ2-5	CASSRYSETQYF	TGTGCCAGCAGCCGATATTCGGAGACCCAGTACTTC
TRBD1	TRBV4-3	NA	TRBJ2-2	CASSQRRGQSNTGELFF	TGCGCCAGCAGCCAGCGCAGGGGACAGTCGAACACCGGGGAGCTGTTTTTT